These 5 T cell receptor beta chains originate from one sample sequenced in a study of response to subunit inactivated influenza vaccine. TCRdb redid the calling of the RT-PCR reads with MiXCR, one entry per CDR3 protein. The table has 300,000 to 350,000 distinct CDR3 sequences, roughly 20% seen once; the top ten hold under 13%. This material consisted of PBMCs from blood, taken 21 months after vaccination. These receptors all stem from a man between 50 and 75 years old who received an inactivated influenza vaccine.

The rearrangement joins TRBV6-6 to TRBJ1-2; 7 nucleotides align to TRBD1. The CDR3 extends over 13 amino acids. The V gene's germline CDR1 is MNHNY and CDR2 SVGAGI (reference sequence). With 2 bases clipped from V and 6 bases from J, the junction kept 3 bases outside the gene matches. For the CDR3, the DNA is TGTGCCAGCAGTTACCCAGGGGGTAATGGCTACACCTTC. It codes for CASSYPGGNGYTF.

The count of this clonotype is one. V usage is TRBV20-1 and J usage is TRBJ2-1; 11 bases line up with TRBD1. The CDR3 is 12 residues long. Germline V CDR1 and CDR2: DFQATT, SNEGSKA (reference sequence). CDR3 sequence reads: CRGTGGNNEQFF. The CDR3 DNA sequence: TGCAGGGGGACAGGGGGGAACAATGAGCAGTTCTTC.

A few counts support this clonotype. V is TRBV24-1 and J is TRBJ2-1; TRBD1 aligns across 12 bases. The CDR3 has 16 residues. CDR1 is KGHDR, CDR2 SFDVKD, per germline. The V and J ends lost 3 bases and 4 bases, in that order; junction bases with no gene match: 3. CDR3 residues: CATSDPGQGAYNEQFF. CDR3 bases: TGTGCCACCAGTGATCCGGGACAGGGGGCGTACAATGAGCAGTTCTTC.

The chain has TRBV29-1 and TRBJ2-1; 7 bases are a match to TRBD2. CDR1 SQVTM and CDR2 ANQGSEA come from the germline V gene. Trimming at V came to 3 bases and at J to 6 bases, leaving 5 bases not matched to a gene. This CDR3 has 13 residues. The CDR3 DNA is TGCAGCGTTGACGTGGGCGGGAGCAATGAGCAGTTCTTC. It is translated as CSVDVGGSNEQFF.

The V and J genes are TRBV6-2 or TRBV6-3 and TRBJ1-5, with a weak D call TRBD1 (5 bases). Germline-derived CDR1 and CDR2 are MNHEY and SVGEGT. CDR3 length equals 16 residues. V was clipped by 0 bases and J by 3 bases, with 12 bases between them. The CDR3 spells CASSYSTREVNQPQHF. The CDR3 DNA sequence: TGTGCCAGCAGTTACTCGACCAGGGAGGTCAATCAGCCCCAGCATTTT.